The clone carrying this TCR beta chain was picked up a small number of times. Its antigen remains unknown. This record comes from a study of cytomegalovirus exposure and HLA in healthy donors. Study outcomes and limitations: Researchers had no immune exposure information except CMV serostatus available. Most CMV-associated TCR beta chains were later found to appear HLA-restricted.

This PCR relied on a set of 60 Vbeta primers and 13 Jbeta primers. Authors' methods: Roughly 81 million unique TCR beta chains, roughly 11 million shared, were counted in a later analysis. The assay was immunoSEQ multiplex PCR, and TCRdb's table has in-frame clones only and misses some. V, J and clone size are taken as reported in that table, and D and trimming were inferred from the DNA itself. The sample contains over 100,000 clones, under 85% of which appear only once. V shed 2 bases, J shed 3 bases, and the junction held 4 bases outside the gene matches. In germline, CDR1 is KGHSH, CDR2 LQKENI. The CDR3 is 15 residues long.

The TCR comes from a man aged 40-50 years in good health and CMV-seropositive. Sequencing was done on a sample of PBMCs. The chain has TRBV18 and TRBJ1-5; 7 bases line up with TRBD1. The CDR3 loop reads CASSPDRVDNQPQHF. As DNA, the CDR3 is TGTGCCAGCTCACCAGACAGGGTCGACAATCAGCCCCAGCATTTT.